The next 10 T cell receptor beta chains were all read from a single sample in a study of CD4 T cells in relation to SARS-CoV-2 and coronaviruses (dated by TCRdb to the early 2020s). CD4+ T cells from unexposed donors were collected before the COVID-19 pandemic (2011-2018). The library was generated by the immunoSEQ multiplex PCR assay. TCRdb limited this immuneACCESS table to in-frame rearrangements with V and J called. A share of clones is missing; checked studies link under half to unresolved V genes, and the rest is unexplained. This sample is represented by 60,000 to 75,000 clones; about 92% of them were singletons. The ten most abundant clones make up about 0.23% of the sample. The sequenced sample consisted of naive CD4+ T cells from PBMCs. This specimen's cell subset or site label, interpreted: naive CD4+ T cells isolated by negative enrichment. The source of these receptors is a human donor in good health.

This clone was seen more than once but under ten times. The chain has TRBV7-2 and TRBJ2-3; no reliable D call. The germline V gene encodes CDR1 SGHTA and CDR2 FQGNSA. Trimming removed 4 bases from V and 2 bases from J, with 1 base in between. CDR3 length: 11 amino acids. The CDR3 spells CASSSTDTQYF. The CDR3 DNA reads as TGTGCCAGCAGCTCCACAGATACGCAGTATTTT.

The rearrangement links TRBV30 to TRBJ1-2, with D possibly matching TRBD1 (5 bases). From germline, CDR1 is GTSNPN and CDR2 SVGIG (reference sequence). Between the trimmed V and J ends, which lost 3 bases and 8 bases, there was a span of 16 bases. The CDR3 has 13 amino acids. CDR3: CAWSDTGRRGYTF. CDR3 DNA: TGTGCCTGGAGCGACACAGGTCGCAGGGGCTACACCTTC.

Only one count was recorded for this clone. The chain carries TRBV28 and TRBJ2-5, with 9 bases fitting TRBD1. V trimming: 6 bases; J trimming: 5 bases; junction bases outside the gene matches: 7. CDR1 is MDHEN and CDR2 is SYDVKM in the germline V gene. The CDR3 totals 14 residues. The CDR3 spells CASRGTGLGETQYF. The DNA for the CDR3 is TGTGCCAGCAGGGGGACAGGGCTTGGGGAGACCCAGTACTTC.

J is TRBJ1-4 and V is TRBV2; 8 bases line up with TRBD1. Germline trimming cut 5 bases from V and 8 bases from J; bases unmatched to any gene: 7. CDR3 size: 14 residues. The germline V gene has CDR1 SNHLY and CDR2 FYNNEI. The CDR3 loop reads CASSRQGSGEKLFF. In DNA form, the CDR3 reads TGTGCCAGCAGTAGACAGGGGTCAGGGGAAAAACTGTTTTTT.

The rearrangement uses TRBV2 and TRBJ1-2; D remains unclear. This CDR3 comprises 14 residues. The V end was cut by 6 bases, the J end by 0 bases, with 11 bases between. Germline assignment: CDR1 SNHLY and CDR2 FYNNEI. The CDR3 region has the DNA TGTGCCAGCAGAGACACATTAACTAACTATGGCTACACCTTC. Translated: CASRDTLTNYGYTF.

The gene calls are TRBV27 and TRBJ2-7, with D perhaps given as TRBD1 or TRBD2 (6 bases each). The CDR3 consists of 14 residues. The ends were cut back, 2 bases at V and 2 bases at J, with 10 bases in the middle. The V gene's germline CDR1 is MNHEY and CDR2 SMNVEV (reference sequence). CDR3 loop: CASSLKGGPYEQYF. In nucleotides, the CDR3 is TGTGCCAGCAGTTTAAAGGGGGGCCCCTACGAGCAGTACTTC.

The chain uses TRBV6-1 and TRBJ1-1; TRBD1 aligns across 7 bases. The CDR3 contains 16 residues. Germline values: CDR1 MNHNS, CDR2 SASEGT. V lost 4 bases and J lost 4; bases outside the gene matches: 12. CDR3 amino acids: CASSGLGTVKGTEAFF. The CDR3 nucleotides read TGTGCCAGCAGTGGCTTAGGGACAGTTAAGGGCACTGAAGCTTTCTTT.

The V gene is TRBV21-1, the J gene TRBJ2-5; whether TRBD1, the table's D call, matches the DNA was not checked. TRBV21-1 is a recognized pseudogene. The CDR3 totals 16 residues. CDR3 sequence (DNA): TGTGCCAGCAGCCTTCTCCCGGGACAGGGACAAGAGACCCAGTACTTC. Protein product: CASSLLPGQGQETQYF.

V and J are TRBV3-1 (or the pseudogene TRBV3-2) and TRBJ2-7, with D perhaps TRBD1 (5 bases). Germline CDR1 and CDR2: LGHDT and YNNKEL (reference sequence). The CDR3 spans 16 residues. V lost 2 bases and J lost 1, with 15 bases in between. This CDR3 reads CASSQPQGGVSYEQYF. The CDR3 DNA reads TGTGCCAGCAGCCAACCTCAGGGTGGAGTGTCCTACGAGCAGTACTTC.

The chain carries TRBV5-1 and TRBJ1-6; 7 positions agree with TRBD1. J lost 8 bases, V lost 2 bases, and 10 bases had no gene match. The germline CDR1 and CDR2 sequences are SGHRS and YFSETQ. The CDR3 sequence is 16 residues long. The CDR3 DNA follows: TGCGCCAGCAGCTTAGAAGCCGGGACAGCGGATTCACCCCTCCACTTT. Protein sequence: CASSLEAGTADSPLHF.